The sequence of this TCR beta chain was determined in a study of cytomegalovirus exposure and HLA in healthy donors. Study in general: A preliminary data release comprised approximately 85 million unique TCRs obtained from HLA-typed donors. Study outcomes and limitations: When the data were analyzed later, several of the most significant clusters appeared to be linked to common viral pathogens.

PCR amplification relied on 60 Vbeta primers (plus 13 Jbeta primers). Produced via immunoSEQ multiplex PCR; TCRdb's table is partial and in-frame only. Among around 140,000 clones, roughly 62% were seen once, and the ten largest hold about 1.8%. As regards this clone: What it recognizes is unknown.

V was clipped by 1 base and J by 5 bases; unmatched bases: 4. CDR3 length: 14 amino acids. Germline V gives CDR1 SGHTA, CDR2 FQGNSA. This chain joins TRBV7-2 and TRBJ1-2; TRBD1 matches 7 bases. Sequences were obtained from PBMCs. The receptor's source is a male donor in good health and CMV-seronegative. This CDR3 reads CASSLERGLYGYTF. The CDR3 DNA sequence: TGTGCCAGCAGCTTAGAGAGGGGGCTTTATGGCTACACCTTC.